This T cell receptor beta chain was found in a study of blood T cell repertoires in COVID-19. About the research overall: The study drew acute and convalescent COVID-19 samples from the United States, Italy and Spain. The cDNA or gDNA used as material had been derived from T cells, B-cell-depleted T cells, or PBMCs.

The CDR3 spans 13 residues. Germline V gives CDR1 LNHDA, CDR2 SQIVND (reference sequence). Trimming cost V 7 bases and J 7 bases; bases outside gene matches: 2. Original analysis: Counts of nucleated cells, estimated from reference gene primer amplification, were obtained. Some clones are missing from TCRdb's copy, which holds only in-frame ones; the method was immunoSEQ multiplex PCR. V and J calls and clone size come straight from that table; D and trimming were deduced from the DNA. The sample lists a few hundred thousand clones; over 75% were seen once. The chain has TRBV19 and TRBJ2-1; 12 bases map to TRBD2. The specimen sequenced was peripheral blood. This TCR came from a woman in her fifties or sixties with acute or convalescent COVID-19. The CDR3 DNA follows: TGTGCCAGTAAGACTAGCGGGAGAAATGAGCAGTTCTTC. It translates to CASKTSGRNEQFF. Based on the CDR3 plus reference TRBV19 and TRBJ2-1, the full variable domain is DGGITQSPKYLFRKEGQNVTLSCEQNLNHDAMYWYRQDPGQGLRLIYYSQIVNDFQKGDIAEGYSVSREKKESFPLTVTSAQKNPTAFYLCASKTSGRNEQFFGPGTRLTVL.